This entry describes one TCR beta chain. A much larger clone lies a single base off, so this may be a read error. These data come from a study of CD8+CD57+ T cells in acquired aplastic anemia. Study at large: Sorted CD4+ plus CD8+ cells gave DNA averaging around 3 ug.

Sequencing was done on patients that had shown CD8+CD57+ cell expansion by flow cytometry. As a group, the patients uniformly had severe acquired aplastic anemia. Investigators profiled TCR beta VDJ and CDR3 from genomic DNA template. MiXCR, applied by TCRdb to the reads, yields one record per CDR3 protein. The sample includes about 190,000 distinct CDR3 sequences, nearly 50% of them seen just once. Germline V gives CDR1 MNHEY, CDR2 SMNVEV (reference sequence). The CDR3 extends over 13 amino acids. The gene calls are TRBV27 and TRBJ2-7; D unresolved. Sequenced input: sorted CD4+, CD8+, or CD8+CD57+ T cells (not recorded which) from PBMCs. The receptor was derived from a human donor with aplastic anemia. The CDR3 here is CASSSPPLYELYF. The CDR3 bases are TGTGCCAGCAGTTCCCCCCCCCTCTACGAGCTGTACTTC.